This T cell receptor beta chain derives from a study of T-cell reconstitution after alpha-beta-depleted transplantation in children. V was clipped by 4 bases and J by 0 bases; unmatched bases: 4. The CDR3 totals 16 residues. CDR1 is KGHDR, CDR2 SFDVKD, per germline. Preparation of the TCRbeta library used unique molecular identifiers. From the PCR reads, TCRdb called clonotypes with MiXCR, one entry per CDR3 protein. The sample has about 500,000 distinct CDR3 sequences, 30% to 35% seen once. The sequenced sample was PBMCs from the stem cell graft donor, obtained from the stem cell graft. This clonotype was obtained from a human donor who donated a stem cell graft to a child with aplastic anemia. This chain connects TRBV24-1 to TRBJ2-1; 8 nucleotides line up with TRBD2. CDR3 loop: CATSDPLAGSYNEQFF. The CDR3 region has the DNA TGTGCCACCAGTGACCCGCTAGCGGGCTCCTACAATGAGCAGTTCTTC.